Listed here are 20 T cell receptor beta chains from one sample, sequenced in a study of post-analysis software for immune sequencing data. General study points: Four or five TRBV segments (TRBV5-6, TRBV5-1 and TRBV20-1 among them) occurred more frequently in patients than in controls.

The TCR beta cDNA libraries carried unique molecular identifiers. TCRdb called the PCR reads again in MiXCR, with one record for every CDR3 protein. The sample shows roughly 700,000 distinct CDR3 sequences, less than 35% of them seen only once. These TCRs' antigens remain unknown. Sequences were obtained from blood. Source of these receptors: a girl between 5 and 17 years old with multiple sclerosis.

CDR3 DNA: TGTGCCAGCAGTTTATCGTCCTACCCCCGCAGGGAGCAGTTCTTC. Translating gives CASSLSSYPRREQFF. The chain recombines TRBV12-3 or TRBV12-4 with TRBJ2-1; D is unclear. The CDR3 is made up of 15 amino acids. Trimming removed 2 bases from V and 10 bases from J, with 18 bases in between.

The rearrangement uses TRBV10-3 and TRBJ2-7, with D tentatively TRBD2 (6 bases). This CDR3 has 16 residues. Looked up from germline, CDR1 is ENHRY and CDR2 is SYGVKD. With 5 bases removed from V and 0 bases from J, the gap between germline ends came to 17 bases. The CDR3 region is CAISLTLAGSSYEQYF. The CDR3 DNA sequence: TGTGCCATCAGTCTTACTCTGGCGGGGAGCTCCTACGAGCAGTACTTC.

This chain joins TRBV7-2 and TRBJ2-3; 7 bases line up with TRBD2. V trimming: 2 bases; J trimming: 2 bases; junction bases outside the gene matches: 4. Germline assignment: CDR1 SGHTA and CDR2 FQGNSA. The length of the CDR3 is 15 residues. CDR3 in DNA: TGTGCCAGCAGCTTATCTAGCGGCCCCACAGATACGCAGTATTTT. Translated: CASSLSSGPTDTQYF.

This clonotype appeared a few times. This chain joins TRBV12-3 or TRBV12-4 and TRBJ2-1; TRBD2 aligns across 9 bases. The CDR3 totals 15 residues. Trimming removed 5 bases from V and 7 bases from J; junction bases left unmatched: 9. The CDR3 DNA sequence: TGTGCCAGCAGTAAAGGAGTTAGCGGGAGTAATGAGCAGTTCTTC. Translation gives CASSKGVSGSNEQFF.

This chain connects TRBV7-9 to TRBJ1-1, with a weak D call TRBD1 (5 bases). The CDR3 covers 13 residues. Trimming cost V 6 bases and J 3 bases, with 11 bases left between them. CDR1 is SEHNR, CDR2 FQNEAQ, per germline (reference sequence). The CDR3 region has the DNA TGTGCCAGCAGGAGGGAAGGGGACACTGAAGCTTTCTTT. Its protein is CASRREGDTEAFF.

In the case of this clonotype: The missing conserved phenylalanine or tryptophan at the end of this CDR3 makes a read error likely. V usage is TRBV5-1 and J usage is TRBJ2-1; D unclear. Trimming shortened V by 0 bases and J by 0 bases, and 7 bases separated the two germline ends. The CDR3 runs to 15 residues. Germline values: CDR1 SGHRS, CDR2 YFSETQ. CDR3 bases: TGCGCCAGCAGCTTGGAGGTTTCCTCCTACAATGAGCAGTTCCTC. Protein product: CASSLEVSSYNEQFL.

Note on this clonotype: At one of its ends the junction is not consistent with the germline gene, which may arise from a read error. This chain links TRBV6-5 with TRBJ2-4; D might be TRBD1 or TRBD2, each matching 5 bases. The DNA end favors TRBJ2-7, so the J call may be wrong. The CDR3 totals 11 residues. Germline lookup yields CDR1 MNHEY and CDR2 SVGAGI. The CDR3 region has the DNA TGTGCCTGCAGGGAGACCGGCGAGCAGTACTTC. This translates into CACRETGEQYF.

V and J are TRBV6-5 and TRBJ2-3; 8 bases line up with TRBD2. This CDR3 contains 20 residues. Germline-derived CDR1 and CDR2 are MNHEY and SVGAGI. V gave up 0 bases and J gave up 6 bases; unmatched junction bases: 20. CDR3 loop: CASSYSAQGLAGGKRDTQYF. The CDR3 region has the DNA TGTGCCAGCAGTTACTCGGCGCAGGGCCTAGCGGGCGGGAAGAGGGATACGCAGTATTTT.

There are a few counts of this clonotype. V usage is TRBV29-1 and J usage is TRBJ1-2, with a tentative D call TRBD1 (5 bases). Germline-derived CDR1 and CDR2 are SQVTM and ANQGSEA. The CDR3 is 15 residues long. CDR3 sequence reads: CSSLTGAGWGVGYTF. The CDR3 nucleotides are TGCAGTTCACTAACCGGGGCCGGATGGGGGGTTGGCTACACCTTC.

This clonotype was seen once. One end of the junction fails to match germline, which may point to a read error. This chain links TRBV24-1 with TRBJ2-7, with TRBD2 matching over 8 bases. The germline V gene has CDR1 KGHDR and CDR2 SFDVKD. CDR3 size: 16 residues. CDR3 protein: CATSDFSGTGDYEQYF. The CDR3 coding sequence is TGTGCCACCAGTGATTTTAGCGGGACCGGGGACTACGAGCAATACTTC.

The rearrangement links TRBV29-1 to TRBJ1-1; D is uncertain. Trimming took 1 base from V and 2 from J, leaving 14 bases between them. Germline-derived CDR1 and CDR2 are SQVTM and ANQGSEA. This CDR3 has 15 residues. DNA for the CDR3: TGCAGCGTTGAAGTGGCACAGTTGATCAACACTGAAGCTTTCTTT. Translated, it gives CSVEVAQLINTEAFF.

This clonotype appeared a few times. V gene TRBV20-1 combines with J gene TRBJ2-5; 9 positions agree with TRBD2. The ends lost 3 bases at V and 13 bases at J; junction bases unmatched: 18. CDR3 length: 15 amino acids. Germline lookup yields CDR1 DFQATT and CDR2 SNEGSKA (reference sequence). DNA of the CDR3: TGCAGTGCTAGCGCGGAAGCGAGCGGGAGGCCAAGGGCGTACTTC. It specifies CSASAEASGRPRAYF.

This clonotype has more than one count but fewer than ten. The V and J genes are TRBV6-4 and TRBJ1-1, with D possibly matching TRBD1 (5 bases). V shed 6 bases and J shed 3 bases, with 11 bases lying between them. The CDR3 covers 13 residues. Per germline, CDR1 MRHNA and CDR2 SNTAGT. Here the CDR3 reads CASRGLGDTEAFF. The CDR3 region has the DNA TGTGCCAGCAGGGGACTGGGGGACACTGAAGCTTTCTTT.

V is TRBV9 and J is TRBJ2-1; TRBD2 matches 10 bases. Germline lookup yields CDR1 SGDLS and CDR2 YYNGEE. The V gene end was trimmed by 0 bases and the J gene end by 0 bases; junction bases not matched to a gene: 0. This CDR3 is 16 amino acids long. In DNA, the CDR3 is TGTGCCAGCAGCGTAGTAGCGGGAGGCTCCTACAATGAGCAGTTCTTC. It codes for CASSVVAGGSYNEQFF. The complete variable domain, with remaining parts taken from reference TRBV9 and TRBJ2-1, reads DSGVTQTPKHLITATGQRVTLRCSPRSGDLSVYWYQQSLDQGLQFLIQYYNGEERAKGNILERFSAQQFPDLHSELNLSSLELGDSALYFCASSVVAGGSYNEQFFGPGTRLTVL.

This chain connects TRBV12-3 or TRBV12-4 to TRBJ2-2; tentatively, D is TRBD1 or TRBD2 (7 bases each). The V and J ends lost 6 bases and 5 bases respectively, with 16 bases between them. The CDR3 extends over 15 amino acids. The CDR3 spells CASSRGTAGTGELFF. In DNA form, the CDR3 reads TGTGCCAGCAGCCGGGGGACAGCGGGGACCGGGGAGCTGTTTTTT.

The genes are TRBV7-9 and TRBJ2-7; TRBD1 matches 8 bases. This CDR3 contains 14 residues. Germline V gene data show CDR1 as SEHNR and CDR2 as FQNEAQ (reference sequence). J lost 6 bases, V lost 3 bases, and 7 bases had no gene match. DNA of the CDR3: TGTGCCAGCAGCTTCGCCGACAGGGGATGCGAGCAGTACTTC. It codes for CASSFADRGCEQYF.

This chain connects TRBV15 to TRBJ1-6; 8 positions agree with TRBD1. Per germline, CDR1 LNHNV and CDR2 YYDKDF (reference sequence). J gave up 0 bases and V 9 bases, and 7 bases lay outside the gene matches. CDR3 length equals 16 residues. CDR3 coding DNA: TGTGCCACTTCCCGACAGGGGATCTCCTATAATTCACCCCTCCACTTT. This gives the protein CATSRQGISYNSPLHF.

The chain uses TRBV7-8 and TRBJ1-2, with TRBD1 as a possible D gene (5 bases). Germline V gene sequence: CDR1 SGHVS, CDR2 FQNEAQ. CDR3 length equals 14 residues. Trimming pared 1 base from V and 8 bases from J, leaving 14 bases between. CDR3 sequence: CASSLDAGSSGYTF. The DNA of the CDR3 is TGTGCCAGCAGCTTAGACGCAGGGAGTAGCGGCTACACCTTC.

The chain joins TRBV11-1 to TRBJ2-7; 15 bases align to TRBD2. V lost 5 bases and J lost 1; bases outside the gene matches: 18. Germline lookup yields CDR1 SGHAT and CDR2 FQDESV (reference sequence). The CDR3 covers 21 residues. This CDR3 is CASSPQGVGLAGGRASYEQYF. CDR3 coding DNA: TGTGCCAGCAGCCCCCAAGGCGTCGGACTAGCGGGAGGGAGGGCGTCCTACGAGCAGTACTTC.

This clonotype occurred a few times. The CDR3 region is CAISESPGGEAFF. In nucleotides, the CDR3 is TGTGCCATCAGTGAGTCACCGGGGGGTGAAGCTTTCTTT. The chain is built from TRBV10-3 and TRBJ1-1, with a tentative D call TRBD1 (5 bases). The germline V and J ends were trimmed by 0 bases and 7 bases, with 9 bases remaining between them. The CDR3 is 13 amino acids. Germline CDR1 and CDR2: ENHRY and SYGVKD.